This T cell receptor beta chain comes out of a study of cytomegalovirus exposure and HLA in healthy donors. Overall study: Of the donors genotyped, approximately 430 in all, 75% to 90% fell in the Caucasian-associated ancestry cluster.

With regard to this clone: The antigen remains undetermined.

Study results and caveats: It was reported that the classifier diagnosed cytomegalovirus status with high specificity and sensitivity in both the original and validation cohorts.

The PCR contained 60 Vbeta and 13 Jbeta primers. The table came from immunoSEQ multiplex PCR; TCRdb's copy has only in-frame clones and leaves some out. The repertoire includes around 130,000 clones, 65% to 90% of them detected once, and about 0.71% sits in the top ten. Germline V gene sequence: CDR1 SGHRS, CDR2 YFSETQ. The V end was cut by 0 bases, the J end by 0 bases, with 7 bases between. The CDR3 is made up of 15 amino acids. Healthy bone marrow donors made up the cohort. The chain combines TRBV5-1 with TRBJ1-3, with D perhaps TRBD1 (5 bases). This clonotype was obtained from a man aged 18 to 29 in good health and CMV-seronegative. The sequenced material came from PBMCs. CDR3 DNA sequence: TGCGCCAGCAGCTTGGAGGGGAACTCTGGAAACACCATATATTTT. It translates to CASSLEGNSGNTIYF.